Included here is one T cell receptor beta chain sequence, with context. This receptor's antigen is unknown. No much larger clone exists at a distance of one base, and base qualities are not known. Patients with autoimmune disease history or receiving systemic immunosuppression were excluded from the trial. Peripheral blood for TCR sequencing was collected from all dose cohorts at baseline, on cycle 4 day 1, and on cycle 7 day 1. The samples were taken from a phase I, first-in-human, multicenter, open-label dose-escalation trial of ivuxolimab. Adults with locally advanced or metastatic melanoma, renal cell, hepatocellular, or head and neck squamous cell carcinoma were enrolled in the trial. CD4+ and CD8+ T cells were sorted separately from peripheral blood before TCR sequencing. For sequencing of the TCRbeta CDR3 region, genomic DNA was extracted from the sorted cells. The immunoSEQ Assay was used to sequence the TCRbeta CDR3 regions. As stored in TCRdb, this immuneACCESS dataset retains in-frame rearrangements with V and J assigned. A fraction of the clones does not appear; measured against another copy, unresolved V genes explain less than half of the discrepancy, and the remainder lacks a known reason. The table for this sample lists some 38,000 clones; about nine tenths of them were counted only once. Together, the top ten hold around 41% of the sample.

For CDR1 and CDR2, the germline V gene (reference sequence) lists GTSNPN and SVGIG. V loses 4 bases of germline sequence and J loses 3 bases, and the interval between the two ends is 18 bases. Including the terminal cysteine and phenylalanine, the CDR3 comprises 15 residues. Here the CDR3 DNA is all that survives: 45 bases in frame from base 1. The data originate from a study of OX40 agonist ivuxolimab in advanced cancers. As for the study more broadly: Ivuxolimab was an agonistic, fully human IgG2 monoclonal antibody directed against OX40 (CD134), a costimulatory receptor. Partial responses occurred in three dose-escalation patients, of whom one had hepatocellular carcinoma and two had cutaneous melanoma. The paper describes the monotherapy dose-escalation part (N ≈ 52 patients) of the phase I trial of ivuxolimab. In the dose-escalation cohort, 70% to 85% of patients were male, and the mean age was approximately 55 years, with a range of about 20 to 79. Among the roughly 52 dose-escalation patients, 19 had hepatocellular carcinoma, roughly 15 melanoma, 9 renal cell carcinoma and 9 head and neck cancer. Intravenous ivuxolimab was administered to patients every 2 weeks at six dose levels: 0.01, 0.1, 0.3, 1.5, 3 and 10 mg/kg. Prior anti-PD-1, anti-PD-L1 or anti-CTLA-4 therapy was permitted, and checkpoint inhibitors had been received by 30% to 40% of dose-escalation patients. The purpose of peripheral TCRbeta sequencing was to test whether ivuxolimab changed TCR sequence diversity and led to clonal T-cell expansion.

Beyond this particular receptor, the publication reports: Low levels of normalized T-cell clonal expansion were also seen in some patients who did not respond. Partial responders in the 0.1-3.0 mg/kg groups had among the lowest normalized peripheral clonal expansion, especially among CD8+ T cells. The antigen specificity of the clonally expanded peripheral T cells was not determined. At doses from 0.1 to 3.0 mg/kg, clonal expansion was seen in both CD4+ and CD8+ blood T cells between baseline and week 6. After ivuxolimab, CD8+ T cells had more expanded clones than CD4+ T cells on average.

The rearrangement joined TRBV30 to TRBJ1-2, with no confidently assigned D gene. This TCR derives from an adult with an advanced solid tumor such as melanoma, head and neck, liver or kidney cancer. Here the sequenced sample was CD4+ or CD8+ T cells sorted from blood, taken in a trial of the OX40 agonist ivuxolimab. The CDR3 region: CAWNLGQRGDYGYTF. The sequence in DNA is TGTGCCTGGAATCTGGGTCAAAGAGGAGACTATGGCTACACCTTC.